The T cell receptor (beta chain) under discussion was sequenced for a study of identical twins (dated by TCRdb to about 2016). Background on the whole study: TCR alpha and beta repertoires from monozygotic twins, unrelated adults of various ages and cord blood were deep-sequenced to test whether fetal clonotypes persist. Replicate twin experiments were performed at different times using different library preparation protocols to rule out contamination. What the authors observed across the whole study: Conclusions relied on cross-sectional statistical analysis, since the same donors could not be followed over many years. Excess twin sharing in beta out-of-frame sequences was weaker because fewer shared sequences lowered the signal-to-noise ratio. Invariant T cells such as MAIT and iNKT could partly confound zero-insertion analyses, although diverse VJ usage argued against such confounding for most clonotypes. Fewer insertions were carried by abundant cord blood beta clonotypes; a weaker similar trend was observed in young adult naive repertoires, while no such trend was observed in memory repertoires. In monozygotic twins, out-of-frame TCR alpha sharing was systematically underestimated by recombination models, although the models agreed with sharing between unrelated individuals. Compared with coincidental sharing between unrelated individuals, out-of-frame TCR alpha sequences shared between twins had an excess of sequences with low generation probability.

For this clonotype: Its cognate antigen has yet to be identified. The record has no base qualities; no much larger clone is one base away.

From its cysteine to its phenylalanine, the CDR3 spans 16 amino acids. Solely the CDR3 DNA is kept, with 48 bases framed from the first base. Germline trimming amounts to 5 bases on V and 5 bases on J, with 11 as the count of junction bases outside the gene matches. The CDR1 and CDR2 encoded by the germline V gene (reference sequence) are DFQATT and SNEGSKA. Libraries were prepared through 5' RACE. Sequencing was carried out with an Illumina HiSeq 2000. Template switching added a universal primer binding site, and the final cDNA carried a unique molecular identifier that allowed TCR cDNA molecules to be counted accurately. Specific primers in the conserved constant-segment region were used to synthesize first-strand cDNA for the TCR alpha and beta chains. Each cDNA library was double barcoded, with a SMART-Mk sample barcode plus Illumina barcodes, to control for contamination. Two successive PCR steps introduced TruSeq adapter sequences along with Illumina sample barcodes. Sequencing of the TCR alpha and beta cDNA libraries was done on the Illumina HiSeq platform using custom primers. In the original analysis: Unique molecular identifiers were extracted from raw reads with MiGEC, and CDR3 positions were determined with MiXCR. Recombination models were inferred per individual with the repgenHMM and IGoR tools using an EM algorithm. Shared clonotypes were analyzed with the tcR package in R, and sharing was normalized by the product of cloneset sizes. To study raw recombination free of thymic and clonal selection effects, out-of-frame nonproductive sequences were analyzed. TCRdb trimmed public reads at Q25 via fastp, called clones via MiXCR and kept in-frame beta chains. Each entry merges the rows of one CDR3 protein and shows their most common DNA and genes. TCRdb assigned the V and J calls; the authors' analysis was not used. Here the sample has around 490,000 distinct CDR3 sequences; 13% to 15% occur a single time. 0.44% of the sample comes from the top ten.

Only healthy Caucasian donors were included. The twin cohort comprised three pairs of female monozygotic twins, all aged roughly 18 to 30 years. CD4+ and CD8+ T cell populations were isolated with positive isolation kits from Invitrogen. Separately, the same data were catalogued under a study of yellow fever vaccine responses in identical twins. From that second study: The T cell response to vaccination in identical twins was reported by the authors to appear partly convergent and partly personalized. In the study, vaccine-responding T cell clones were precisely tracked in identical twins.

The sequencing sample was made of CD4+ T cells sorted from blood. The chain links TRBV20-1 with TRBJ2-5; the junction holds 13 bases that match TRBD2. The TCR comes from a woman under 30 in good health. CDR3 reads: CSAPPRTSGSRETQYF. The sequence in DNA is TGCAGTGCTCCCCCGCGGACTAGCGGGAGTCGGGAGACCCAGTACTTC.